What follows are 4 T cell receptor beta chains derived from one specimen sequenced in a study of regulatory T cells in long-lasting Graves disease. CDR3-region Arm-PCR and iRepertoire HTBI primers produced the TCR beta libraries. TCRdb reprocessed the multiplex PCR reads via MiXCR and lists one record per CDR3 protein. The repertoire holds 550,000 to 700,000 distinct CDR3 sequences, with approximately 16% as singletons. Time point: newly diagnosed GD, antithyroid drugs for less than 3 months. PBMC-extracted RNA yielded the TCR library. These data are also associated with another study on T cells in Graves' hyperthyroidism and ophthalmopathy.

The sample consisted of peripheral blood mononuclear cells (PBMCs), taken at new diagnosis, from a patient treated with antithyroid drugs. These receptors all come from a man between 18 and 29 years old with Graves disease.

The gene calls are TRBV4-2 and TRBJ1-1, with 8 bases matching TRBD1. Germline loops: CDR1 LGHNA, CDR2 YNFKEQ. The CDR3 has 15 amino acids. V was clipped by 1 base and J by 4 bases; unmatched bases: 5. The CDR3 DNA reads TGTGCCAGCAGCCAAGGAGGGACAGGAACCACTGAAGCTTTCTTT. Translated: CASSQGGTGTTEAFF.

A note on this clonotype: A much larger clonotype is one base distant, so this may be a read error. V and J are TRBV20-1 and TRBJ2-7; a weak D match, TRBD2 (6 bases). The germline CDR1 and CDR2 sequences are DFQATT and SNEGSKA (reference sequence). The CDR3 runs to 16 residues. CDR3 loop: CSAQGLGGISSYERYF. The CDR3 DNA is TGCAGTGCCCAAGGCCTTGGGGGGATTAGCTCCTACGAGCGGTACTTC.

This clonotype was recorded at least ten times. The chain is built from TRBV28 and TRBJ2-4; 7 positions agree with TRBD1. Germline assignment: CDR1 MDHEN and CDR2 SYDVKM. The CDR3 has 14 residues. The V and J ends lost 1 base and 6 bases, in that order; junction bases with no gene match: 3. CDR3 DNA: TGTGCCAGCAGTTTATCGACAGGGTTAAACATTCAGTACTTC. Its translation: CASSLSTGLNIQYF.

About this clonotype itself: An end of the junction does not agree with germline; a read error may underlie this. This chain connects TRBV7-2 to TRBJ2-3, with D possibly matching TRBD2 (5 bases). Germline CDR1 reads SGHTA; CDR2 reads FQGNSA. The CDR3 covers 12 residues. CDR3 bases: TGTGCCAGCAGATTAGCGACAGATACGCAGTATTTT. It codes for CASRLATDTQYF.